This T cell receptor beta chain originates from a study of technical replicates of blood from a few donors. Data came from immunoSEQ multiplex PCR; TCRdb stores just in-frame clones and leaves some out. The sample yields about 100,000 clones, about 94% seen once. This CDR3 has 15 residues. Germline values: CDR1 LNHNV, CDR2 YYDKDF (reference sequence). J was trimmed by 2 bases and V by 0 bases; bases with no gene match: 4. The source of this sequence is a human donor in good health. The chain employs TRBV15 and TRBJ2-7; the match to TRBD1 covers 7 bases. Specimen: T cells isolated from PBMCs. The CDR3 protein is CATSREGTATYEQYF. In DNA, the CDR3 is TGTGCCACCAGCAGAGAGGGGACAGCTACCTACGAGCAGTACTTC.